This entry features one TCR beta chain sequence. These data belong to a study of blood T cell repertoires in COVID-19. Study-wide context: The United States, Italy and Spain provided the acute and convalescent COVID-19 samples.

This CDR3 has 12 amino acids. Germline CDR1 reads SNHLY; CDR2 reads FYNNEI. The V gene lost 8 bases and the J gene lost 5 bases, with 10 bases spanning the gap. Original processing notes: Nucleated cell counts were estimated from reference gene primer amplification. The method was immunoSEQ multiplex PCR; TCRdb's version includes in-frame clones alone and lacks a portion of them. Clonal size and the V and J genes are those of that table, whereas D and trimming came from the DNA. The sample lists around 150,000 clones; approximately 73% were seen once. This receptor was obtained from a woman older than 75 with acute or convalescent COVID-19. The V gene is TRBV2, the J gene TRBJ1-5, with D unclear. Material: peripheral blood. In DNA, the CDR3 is TGTGCCAGCGATGGAGGATATCAGCCCCAGCATTTT. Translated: CASDGGYQPQHF. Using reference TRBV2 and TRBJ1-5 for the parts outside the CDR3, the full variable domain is EPEVTQTPSHQVTQMGQEVILRCVPISNHLYFYWYRQILGQKVEFLVSFYNNEISEKSEIFDDQFSVERPDGSNFTLKIRSTKLEDSAMYFCASDGGYQPQHFGDGTRLSIL.